The TCR beta chain under discussion was sequenced for a study of cytomegalovirus exposure and HLA in healthy donors. The PCR employed 60 Vbeta primers together with 13 Jbeta primers. Profiled with immunoSEQ multiplex PCR; TCRdb holds only in-frame clones, not every one. The sample shows about 88,000 clones, around 90% of them seen only once. CDR3 length: 14 amino acids. The V and J ends lost 6 bases and 5 bases respectively, with 17 bases between them. Per germline, CDR1 MNHNS and CDR2 SASEGT. Material: PBMCs. This TCR was recovered from a man younger than 35 in good health and CMV-seronegative. The rearrangement uses TRBV6-1 and TRBJ2-7; D call uncertain. CDR3: CASRVGTTRNEQYF. In DNA form, the CDR3 reads TGTGCCAGCAGGGTGGGCACAACACGGAACGAGCAGTACTTC.